These 13 T cell receptor beta chains were sequenced from one sample in a study of vaccination effects on CD4 cells after COVID-19 (dated by TCRdb to 2021 to 2024). These receptors lack a known antigen. After around eleven days of culture, CD4+ T cells were isolated with the EasySep CD4+ T cell isolation kit. Receptor amplification or capture employed the immunoSEQ multiplex PCR assay. TCRdb limited this immuneACCESS table to in-frame rearrangements with V and J called. A share of clones is missing; checked studies link under half to unresolved V genes, and the rest is unexplained. The sample table contains 45,000 to 50,000 clones; only one count was recorded for about 70% of them. The top ten clones comprise approximately 12% of the sample. Material: CD4+ T cells from PBMCs cultured without peptide, obtained before COVID-19 vaccination. The receptor set was obtained from a human donor who had a prior SARS-CoV-2 infection.

This clone was counted between two and nine times. The rearrangement uses TRBV18 and TRBJ1-2; TRBD1 aligns across 8 bases. Germline CDR1 reads KGHSH; CDR2 reads LQKENI. The CDR3 spans 18 residues. The ends lost 1 base at V and 6 bases at J; junction bases unmatched: 16. The CDR3 DNA reads as TGTGCCAGCTCACCACGCCCCCCTTTTACAGGGGGAAGCAATGGCTACACCTTC. Translating it yields CASSPRPPFTGGSNGYTF.

The V gene is TRBV28, the J gene TRBJ1-2, with 8 bases that match TRBD1. Germline V gene sequence: CDR1 MDHEN, CDR2 SYDVKM. V lost 5 bases and J lost 2; bases outside the gene matches: 10. The CDR3 loop spans 16 amino acids. The chain's CDR3 is CASSEAGTGANYGYTF. The CDR3 bases are TGTGCCAGCAGTGAAGCCGGGACAGGCGCGAACTATGGCTACACCTTC.

The chain has TRBV4-3 and TRBJ1-2; D is possibly TRBD1 (5 bases). Deletions cut 3 bases from V and 2 bases from J, with 19 bases between. The CDR3 is 17 residues long. CDR1 LGHNA and CDR2 YSLEER come from the germline V gene. The CDR3 DNA reads as TGCGCCAGCAGCCACCCCCGGGGTAGGGGAGAAAACTATGGCTACACCTTC. Residues: CASSHPRGRGENYGYTF.

The rearrangement joins TRBV9 to TRBJ2-5; 9 nucleotides line up with TRBD2. V was pared by 3 bases and J by 4 bases, with 7 bases of the junction left unmatched. The CDR3 sequence is 15 residues long. Per germline, CDR1 SGDLS and CDR2 YYNGEE. The CDR3 sequence is CASSDYSGSTETQYF. The DNA of the CDR3 is TGTGCCAGCAGCGACTATAGCGGGAGCACAGAGACCCAGTACTTC.

The V call is TRBV5-6, the J call TRBJ2-2, with unresolved D. With 3 bases removed from V and 3 bases from J, the gap between germline ends came to 6 bases. The CDR3 is 13 residues long. The germline CDR1 and CDR2 sequences are SGHDT and YYEEEE. The CDR3 loop reads CASSWWDTGELFF. The CDR3 region has the DNA TGTGCCAGCAGCTGGTGGGACACCGGGGAGCTGTTTTTT.

The V gene is TRBV18, the J gene TRBJ2-3; 9 nucleotides align to TRBD2. Germline V lookup: CDR1 KGHSH, CDR2 LQKENI. This CDR3 comprises 16 residues. V lost 3 bases, J lost 5 bases, and 9 bases stayed unmatched. CDR3 bases: TGTGCCAGCTCACCGAAGCGGGGGGACCAGGGAGATACGCAGTATTTT. It translates to CASSPKRGDQGDTQYF.

This clone was detected only a few times. The chain couples TRBV30 to TRBJ1-6; tentative D call: TRBD1 (5 bases). Germline V CDR1 and CDR2: GTSNPN, SVGIG (reference sequence). The V end was cut by 0 bases, the J end by 9 bases, with 15 bases between. This CDR3 has 15 amino acids. The CDR3 reads CAWSVLGGFSSPLHF. The CDR3 DNA sequence: TGTGCCTGGAGTGTACTTGGGGGATTTAGTTCACCCCTCCACTTT.

V gene TRBV7-3 combines with J gene TRBJ1-2; maybe TRBD1 (6 bases). Germline V lookup: CDR1 SGHTA, CDR2 FQGTGA. V dropped 0 bases and J dropped 4 bases, with 15 bases sitting between them. The CDR3 spans 16 residues. The CDR3 DNA sequence: TGTGCCAGCAGCTTAACGGCAGGGGACGGCCTCTATGGCTACACCTTC. Translated: CASSLTAGDGLYGYTF.

This chain connects TRBV11-1 to TRBJ1-6; D is perhaps TRBD1 (6 bases). Per the germline V gene, CDR1 is SGHAT and CDR2 is FQDESV (reference sequence). The CDR3 has 13 amino acids. V shed 6 bases and J shed 9 bases, with 12 bases lying between them. The CDR3 sequence: CASSRLGGSPLHF. DNA for the CDR3: TGTGCCAGCAGTCGACTAGGGGGTTCACCCCTCCACTTT.

This clone came up a few times. The chain is built from TRBV19 and TRBJ2-5, with 11 bases fitting TRBD1. CDR1 LNHDA and CDR2 SQIVND come from the germline V gene (reference sequence). The junction had 13 bases not matched to a gene; V was cut back by 3 bases and J by 4 bases. This CDR3 contains 18 residues. The CDR3 here is CASSILRTGGAGRETQYF. In DNA, the CDR3 is TGTGCCAGTAGTATCCTGAGGACAGGGGGCGCGGGTCGAGAGACCCAGTACTTC. Full variable domain (rest looked up from reference TRBV19 and TRBJ2-5): DGGITQSPKYLFRKEGQNVTLSCEQNLNHDAMYWYRQDPGQGLRLIYYSQIVNDFQKGDIAEGYSVSREKKESFPLTVTSAQKNPTAFYLCASSILRTGGAGRETQYFGPGTRLLVL.

The V call is TRBV7-3, the J call TRBJ1-1, with D unclear. CDR3 size: 13 residues. The V and J ends lost 7 bases and 0 bases respectively, with 9 bases between them. Germline values: CDR1 SGHTA, CDR2 FQGTGA. The CDR3 spells CASKLQLNTEAFF. The CDR3, as DNA: TGTGCCAGCAAACTCCAGTTGAACACTGAAGCTTTCTTT. Supplemented by reference TRBV7-3 and TRBJ1-1, the full variable domain reads GAGVSQTPSNKVTEKGKYVELRCDPISGHTALYWYRQSLGQGPEFLIYFQGTGAADDSGLPNDRFFAVRPEGSVSTLKIQRTERGDSAVYLCASKLQLNTEAFFGQGTRLTVV.

The genes are TRBV6-5 and TRBJ1-2; the D gene is possibly TRBD1 (5 bases). Between the trimmed V and J ends, which lost 6 bases and 2 bases, there was a span of 13 bases. The CDR3 spans 14 residues. The germline V gene encodes CDR1 MNHEY and CDR2 SVGAGI. The CDR3 DNA follows: TGTGCCAGCAGGCCCCCAGGGCCAAACTATGGCTACACCTTC. Translation gives CASRPPGPNYGYTF.

The V gene is TRBV7-2, the J gene TRBJ1-5; D is undetermined. CDR3 size: 14 residues. Germline CDR1 and CDR2: SGHTA and FQGNSA. The V gene lost 3 bases and the J gene lost 5 bases, with 11 bases spanning the gap. CDR3 nucleotides: TGTGCCAGCAGCTTCGCCGGGATGCATCAGCCCCAGCATTTT. It specifies CASSFAGMHQPQHF.